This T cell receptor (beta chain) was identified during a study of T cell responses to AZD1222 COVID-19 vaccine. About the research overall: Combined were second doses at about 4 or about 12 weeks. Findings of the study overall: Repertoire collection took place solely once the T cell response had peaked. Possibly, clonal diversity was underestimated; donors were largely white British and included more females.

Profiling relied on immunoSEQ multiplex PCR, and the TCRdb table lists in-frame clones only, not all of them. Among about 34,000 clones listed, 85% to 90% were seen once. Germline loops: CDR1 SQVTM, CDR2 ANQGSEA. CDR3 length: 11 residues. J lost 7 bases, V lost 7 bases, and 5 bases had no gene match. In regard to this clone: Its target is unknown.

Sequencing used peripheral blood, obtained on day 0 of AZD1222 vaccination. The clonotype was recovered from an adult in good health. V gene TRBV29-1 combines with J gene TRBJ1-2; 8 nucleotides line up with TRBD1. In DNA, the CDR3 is TGCAGCGGGGGACAGGCGGGTGGCTACACCTTC. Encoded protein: CSGGQAGGYTF.